This T cell receptor beta chain was documented in a study of blood T cell repertoires in COVID-19. Study as a whole: PBMCs, B-cell-depleted T cells, or T cells provided the cDNA or gDNA that made up the material.

As processed by the authors: Scientists estimated how many nucleated cells there were by amplifying reference gene primers. Data came from immunoSEQ multiplex PCR; TCRdb stores just in-frame clones and leaves some out. V and J calls and clone size are copied from that table; D and trimming were computed from the DNA. Among approximately 190,000 clones, about 80% were seen once, and the ten largest hold 6.9%. The germline V gene encodes CDR1 GTSNPN and CDR2 SVGIG (reference sequence). The V and J ends lost 3 bases and 9 bases, in that order; junction bases with no gene match: 12. The CDR3 runs to 15 residues.

The TCR originated in a human donor with acute or convalescent COVID-19. The donor label of this sample is uncertain. The rearrangement uses TRBV30 and TRBJ2-1, with 9 bases matching TRBD2. What was sequenced was peripheral blood. CDR3 sequence reads: CAWSPGGRAGSEQFF. The CDR3 DNA reads as TGTGCCTGGAGCCCGGGCGGGAGGGCCGGAAGTGAGCAGTTCTTC.